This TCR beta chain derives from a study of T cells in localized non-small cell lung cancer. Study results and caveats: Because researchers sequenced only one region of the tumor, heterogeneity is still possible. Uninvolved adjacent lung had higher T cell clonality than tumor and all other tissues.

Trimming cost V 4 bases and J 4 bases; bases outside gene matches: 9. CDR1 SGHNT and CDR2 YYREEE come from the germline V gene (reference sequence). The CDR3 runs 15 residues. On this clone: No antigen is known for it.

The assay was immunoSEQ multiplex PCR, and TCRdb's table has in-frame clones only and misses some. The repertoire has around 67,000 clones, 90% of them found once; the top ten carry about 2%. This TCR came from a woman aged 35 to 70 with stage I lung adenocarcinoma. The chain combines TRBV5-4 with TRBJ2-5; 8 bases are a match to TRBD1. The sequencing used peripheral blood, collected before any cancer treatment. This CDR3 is CASSPAEDRVETQYF. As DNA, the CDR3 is TGTGCCAGCAGCCCGGCAGAGGACAGGGTAGAGACCCAGTACTTC.